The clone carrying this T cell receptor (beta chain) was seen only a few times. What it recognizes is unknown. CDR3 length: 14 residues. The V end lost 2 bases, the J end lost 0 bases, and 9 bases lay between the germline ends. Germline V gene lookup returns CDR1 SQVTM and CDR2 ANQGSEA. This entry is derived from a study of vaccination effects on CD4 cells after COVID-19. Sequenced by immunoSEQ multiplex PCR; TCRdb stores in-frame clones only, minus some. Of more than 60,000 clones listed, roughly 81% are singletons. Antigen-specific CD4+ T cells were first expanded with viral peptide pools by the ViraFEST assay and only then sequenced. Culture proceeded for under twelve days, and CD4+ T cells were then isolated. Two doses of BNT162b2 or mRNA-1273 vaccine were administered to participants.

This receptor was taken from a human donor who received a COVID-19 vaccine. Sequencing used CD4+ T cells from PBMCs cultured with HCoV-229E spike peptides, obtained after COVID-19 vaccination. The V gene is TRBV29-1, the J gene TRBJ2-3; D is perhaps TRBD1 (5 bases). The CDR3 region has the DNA TGCAGCGTTGAAACGACAGCGAGCACAGATACGCAGTATTTT. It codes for CSVETTASTDTQYF.